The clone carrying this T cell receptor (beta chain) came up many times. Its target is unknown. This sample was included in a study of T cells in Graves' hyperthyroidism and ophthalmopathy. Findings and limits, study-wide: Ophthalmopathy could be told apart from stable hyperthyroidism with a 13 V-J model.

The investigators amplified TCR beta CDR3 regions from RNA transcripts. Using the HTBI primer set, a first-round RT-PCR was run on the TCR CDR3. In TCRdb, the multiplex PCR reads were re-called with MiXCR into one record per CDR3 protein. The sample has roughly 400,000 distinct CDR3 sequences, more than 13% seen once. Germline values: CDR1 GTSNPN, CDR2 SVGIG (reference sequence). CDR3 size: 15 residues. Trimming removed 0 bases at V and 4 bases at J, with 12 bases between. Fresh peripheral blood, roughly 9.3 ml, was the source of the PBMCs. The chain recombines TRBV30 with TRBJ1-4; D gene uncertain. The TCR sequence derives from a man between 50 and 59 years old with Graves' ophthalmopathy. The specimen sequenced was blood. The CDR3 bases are TGTGCCTGGAGTGTGCGTGGGGTGAATAATGAAAAACTGTTTTTT. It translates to CAWSVRGVNNEKLFF.